The sequence of this T cell receptor beta chain was determined in a study of blood T cell repertoires in COVID-19. Study at large: Acute and convalescent COVID-19 specimens originated in the United States, Italy and Spain. In each case, the material was cDNA or gDNA derived from T cells, B-cell-depleted T cells, or PBMCs.

In the original analysis: Estimation of nucleated cell counts was performed using reference gene primer amplification. TCRdb's table, derived via immunoSEQ multiplex PCR, lists solely in-frame clones and lacks some. V, J and clone size are taken as reported in that table, and D and trimming were inferred from the DNA itself. This table holds just under 250,000 clones, about 86% found once. Comments on this clone: The same CDR3 also results from other DNA sequences found in this sample.

The sequencing sample was made of peripheral blood. The clonotype originates from a woman aged 25 to 39 who had recovered from COVID-19.

The CDR3 DNA sequence: TGCGCCAGCAGTTTACAGGAGGGGACTGAAGCTTTCTTT. This sequence encodes CASSLQEGTEAFF. The rearrangement uses TRBV5-1 and TRBJ1-1; a weak D match, TRBD1 (5 bases). Per the germline V gene, CDR1 is SGHRS and CDR2 is YFSETQ. Trimming cost V 5 bases and J 5 bases, with 13 bases left between them. The CDR3 runs to 13 residues. Full variable domain (rest looked up from reference TRBV5-1 and TRBJ1-1): KAGVTQTPRYLIKTRGQQVTLSCSPISGHRSVSWYQQTPGQGLQFLFEYFSETQRNKGNFPGRFSGRQFSNSRSEMNVSTLELGDSALYLCASSLQEGTEAFFGQGTRLTVV.